This T cell receptor beta chain was recovered during a study of blood T cell repertoires in COVID-19. As originally analysed: Reference gene primer amplification gave nucleated cell count estimates. Libraries were prepared by immunoSEQ multiplex PCR; TCRdb keeps only in-frame clonotypes and omits some of them. Clone size and V and J calls were adopted from that table, with D and trimming inferred from the DNA. The table has some 240,000 clones, 75% to 90% seen once. The germline gives CDR1 MNHEY, CDR2 SVGAGI. V dropped 6 bases and J dropped 4; count of bases not matched to a gene: 0. This CDR3 is built from 14 residues. A single count supports this clone.

This chain connects TRBV6-5 to TRBJ2-1, with 13 bases matching TRBD2. The TCR comes from a man aged 60 to 75 who had recovered from COVID-19. Material: peripheral blood. CDR3 coding DNA: TGTGCCAGCAGACTAGCGGGAGGGTACAATGAGCAGTTCTTC. Its protein product is CASRLAGGYNEQFF.